The table lists the clone carrying this TCR beta chain with many counts. Its antigen remains unknown. Each CDR3 protein gets one entry after TCRdb re-called the 5' RACE reads with MiXCR. Among 100,000 to 150,000 distinct CDR3 sequences, over 9.5% were seen once, and the ten largest hold about 4%. This entry comes from a study of CD8 T cells in ankylosing spondylitis. Regarding the study as a whole: It appeared that ankylosing spondylitis blood was characterized by a TCR beta motif of seven or eight highly homologous variants.

V lost 4 bases, J lost 2 bases, and 3 bases stayed unmatched. The CDR3 is 15 residues long. Germline values: CDR1 DFQATT, CDR2 SNEGSKA (reference sequence). The chain joins TRBV20-1 to TRBJ2-5; 14 bases align to TRBD2. Sequencing was performed on blood, either unsorted or a sorted T cell fraction (not recorded which). The TCR sequence derives from a female donor with ankylosing spondylitis or in good health (not recorded which). In nucleotides, the CDR3 is TGCAGTGCTACCGGGACTAGCGGGAGACAAGAGACCCAGTACTTC. Its translation is CSATGTSGRQETQYF.